This is a list of T cell receptor beta chains from one sample in a study of T cell repertoires in cytomegalovirus infection. TCRdb redid the calling of the reads with MiXCR, one entry per CDR3 protein. Among some 320,000 distinct CDR3 sequences listed, 8% to 10% were seen once. Source material: PBMCs. The source of these receptors is a human donor in good health (CMV status not recorded). Some clones in this sample may be carry-over from other donors' samples. Both conserved end residues are part of each CDR3. Clone size is given for some rows only: seen once, a few or many times, or a class if the clone is expanded.

TRBJ1-1 | few | TRBV12-3/TRBV12-4 | CASSPSTGGTRNTEAFF
TRBJ1-3 | many | TRBV11-2 | CASRSGNTIYF
TRBJ2-3 | . | TRBV7-2 | CASSTLDSSSTDTQYF
TRBJ2-5 | . | TRBV20-1 | CSARFELSETQYF
TRBJ2-3 | many | TRBV7-2 | CASRAGTDTQYF
TRBJ2-1 | . | TRBV15 | CATSPRTLFNEQFF
TRBJ2-1 | few | TRBV28 | CASRRGTSGASYNEQFF
TRBJ2-5 | few | TRBV7-2 | CASSLAYPRETQYF
TRBJ2-1 | . | TRBV15 | CATSMTLAHEQFF
TRBJ2-1 | . | TRBV7-2 | CASSFPTSGGAYNEQFF
TRBJ1-1 | few | TRBV4-3 | CASSQDPRGTEAFF
TRBJ1-6 | few | TRBV19 | CASSYPPTGVGGSPLHF
TRBJ1-3 | many | TRBV29-1 | CSVEVPTGGSGNTIYF